This is a list of T cell receptor beta chains from one sample in a study of T cells after posttransplantation cyclophosphamide. Sequencing was performed with immunoSEQ multiplex PCR; in TCRdb, only in-frame clones are kept and a portion is missing. The sample holds 20,000 to 25,000 clones, and no clone turns up only once. Material: PBMCs. These TCRs come from an older woman in good health, CMV-negative, and a related stem cell transplant donor. Each CDR3 is given with its conserved first and last residue. The D gene is left open where the match is weak. Size is stated for part of the rows, as once, few or many counts, or as a class when the clone is expanded.

j_call: TRBJ1-3; d_call: -; clone_size: few; v_call: TRBV29-1; cdr3_nt: TGCAGCGCCTACAGTCCCTCTGGAAACACCATATATTTT; cdr3_aa: CSAYSPSGNTIYF
j_call: TRBJ1-5; d_call: TRBD1; clone_size: many; v_call: TRBV28; cdr3_nt: TGTGCCAGCAGTGTTCCGGGACAGGGCGACAATCAGCCCCAGCATTTT; cdr3_aa: CASSVPGQGDNQPQHF
j_call: TRBJ1-5; d_call: TRBD1; clone_size: many; v_call: TRBV18; cdr3_nt: TGTGCCAGCTCCGGACCCGACAGGGGCAATCAGCCCCAGCATTTT; cdr3_aa: CASSGPDRGNQPQHF
j_call: TRBJ2-1; d_call: TRBD2; clone_size: many; v_call: TRBV27; cdr3_nt: TGTGCCAGCACCTTAGCGGGAGGTTGGAATGAGCAGTTCTTC; cdr3_aa: CASTLAGGWNEQFF
j_call: TRBJ1-1; d_call: -; clone_size: many; v_call: TRBV6-6; cdr3_nt: TGTGCCAGCAGGCCCGCGGGAAGGGACACTGAAGCTTTCTTT; cdr3_aa: CASRPAGRDTEAFF
j_call: TRBJ2-3; d_call: -; clone_size: few; v_call: TRBV10-3; cdr3_nt: TGTGCCATCAGTGAGCCCCGGACAGATACGCAGTATTTT; cdr3_aa: CAISEPRTDTQYF
j_call: TRBJ2-2; d_call: -; clone_size: few; v_call: TRBV28; cdr3_nt: TGTGCCAGCAGCTTGGGAGGACCGGGACCAAAGGCCGGGGAGCTGTTTTTT; cdr3_aa: CASSLGGPGPKAGELFF
j_call: TRBJ2-1; d_call: TRBD2; clone_size: many; v_call: TRBV5-1; cdr3_nt: TGCGCCAGCCGAGGGACTAGCGGGGGGCCCTACAATGAGCAGTTCTTC; cdr3_aa: CASRGTSGGPYNEQFF
j_call: TRBJ1-2; d_call: TRBD1; clone_size: -; v_call: TRBV7-2; cdr3_nt: TGTGCCAGCAGCTTAAGGACAGGGGGATATGGCTACACCTTC; cdr3_aa: CASSLRTGGYGYTF
j_call: TRBJ1-2; d_call: -; clone_size: many; v_call: TRBV28; cdr3_nt: TGTGCCAGCACTACGGGGGGATATGGCTACACCTTC; cdr3_aa: CASTTGGYGYTF
j_call: TRBJ1-5; d_call: -; clone_size: many; v_call: TRBV30; cdr3_nt: TGTGCCTGGAAAGTCCAGAATCAGCCCCAGCATTTT; cdr3_aa: CAWKVQNQPQHF